The source of this TCR beta chain is a study of shared clonotypes between healthy human individuals (dated by TCRdb to 2019 to 2021). Broadly, across the study: A couple of women and a few men aged 18 to 49 years were included in the cohort. For each donor, three plates each were used for CD4 naive and CD4 memory, two plates were used for CD8 naive, and one plate was used for CD8 memory. To estimate repertoire size and how much clonotypes are shared between individuals, the study performed deep sequencing of blood TCR repertoires from a handful of healthy adults. To increase sequencing depth and limit assay-specific biases, TCR repertoire library preparation and sequencing were carried out by different laboratories using diverse techniques. Each donor's leukapheresis produced roughly between roughly 0.85 and 9.5 billion PBMCs.

Remarks on this clone: Its antigen is currently not known. No per-base quality is available; no much larger clone lies one base away.

CD8 naive samples were CD45RO-negative cells positively selected for CCR7, giving a CD45RA+CCR7+ population that excluded TemRA cells. Healthy HIV-negative adults with no recently reported acute infections or vaccinations were included as donors. Every donor was a Caucasian adult living in Nashville, Tennessee, USA. Blood was obtained by leukapheresis, after which PBMCs were separated by Ficoll-Histopaque density gradient centrifugation and cryopreserved in liquid nitrogen vapor phase. Analytical flow cytometry was used to check the purity and quantity of every magnetically sorted T cell population. From each sorted fraction, genomic DNA was isolated and quantified by UV absorbance on a Nanodrop 2000c. Study-level results and caveats: Only blood was sampled, and tissue TCR repertoires likely differ from those in blood. When several donors were compared, the shared fraction of clonotypes was about 5% for naive CD4, approximately 3.5% for naive CD8, 2% to 2.5% for memory CD4, and roughly 0.43% for memory CD8. Larger estimated clonotype richness was generally found for naive subsets than for memory subsets. Compared with non-shared clonotypes, the clonotypes found in all four sorted-subset donors had higher generation probabilities. Incomplete sequencing was indicated by rarefaction of sorted-subset datasets, despite the large sequencing depth. Pairwise subsampling indicated that sequencing depth was expected to affect the degree of clonotype sharing among donors. Because the study included a small number of donors, the genetic and exposure-history diversity represented was limited.

TCR CDR3 regions were amplified from genomic DNA by multiplex PCR using the deep immunoSEQ assay. Extracted genomic DNA from each cell subset was distributed evenly across all wells of several immunoSEQ 96-well plates, and each plate was treated as a replicate. For sorted subsets, each replicate PCR was loaded with roughly 190 ng genomic DNA, equivalent to 32,000 or so T cell genomes. Purified libraries were quantified with a Qubit 3.0 fluorometer, sized on a Bioanalyzer 2100, and re-quantified with the KAPA Library Quantification kit. Every immunoSEQ 96-well plate was sequenced on a dedicated single-read 150-cycle Illumina NextSeq 550 flow cell. Concerning the study's data processing: Because the immunoSEQ output included only junctional sequences and no quality scores, the filtering could not be the same as the filtering used for full-length reads. Sequences were annotated with PyIR, a Python wrapper for IgBLAST v1.9, using IMGT germline references to assign V/J genes and CDR3. Reads with weak V/J assignments (E-value above 1e-6), missing CDR3, stop codons, out-of-frame junctions, or ambiguous translated residues were removed. A V3J clonotype was defined by an identical inferred V gene, J gene, and CDR3 amino acid sequence. Percentage overlap between repertoires was computed as shared unique clonotypes divided by the size of the smaller repertoire. Three approaches were used to assess repertoire richness: RTK rarefaction, the Chao1 estimator, and Recon v2.1 estimates of unobserved clonotypes. Generation probabilities were computed with OLGA for all TCRbeta clonotypes obtained by the gDNA method from a handful of donors. This immuneACCESS table, as held by TCRdb, lists in-frame sequences with V and J called but not all clones. Of the missing ones, under half trace to an unresolved V gene in checked studies; the others have no known cause. D and trimming come from the DNA, and the V and J calls and clone size come from that table. Counted in this sample were 800,000 or so clones; 96% of them appeared once. The ten most abundant clones make up under 0.25% of the sample.

This TCR was sampled from a man younger than 45 in good health. Sequenced sample: naive CD8+ T cells sorted from blood. What the cell subset or site label conveys for this sample: CD45RA+CCR7+.

CDR3 reads: CASSRDDHNEQFF. The DNA sequence reads TGTGCCAGCAGTCGGGACGACCACAATGAGCAGTTCTTC. The rearrangement joined TRBV27 to TRBJ2-1; the D gene cannot be resolved beyond TRBD1 or TRBD2, each matching 5 bases. V lost 5 bases and J lost 5 bases; the stretch between them is 10 bases long. Spanning cysteine to phenylalanine, the CDR3 consists of 13 amino acids. CDR3 DNA is the only sequence kept; it has 39 bases, read in frame from the first base. The CDR1 and CDR2 encoded by the germline V gene (reference sequence) are MNHEY and SMNVEV.